Presented here are 22 T cell receptor beta chains from one specimen sequenced in a study of Ad26.COV2.S vaccination and SARS-CoV-2 variants (dated by TCRdb to the early 2020s). Library preparation used the immunoSEQ multiplex PCR assay. This immuneACCESS table, as held by TCRdb, lists in-frame sequences with V and J called but not all clones. Of the missing ones, under half trace to an unresolved V gene in checked studies; the others have no known cause. For this sample there are hundreds of thousands of clones; more than 80% appear just once. Together, the top ten hold approximately 1.5% of the sample. Taken with the paper, the label for treatment or condition translates to: some 20 received Ad26.COV2.S at low or high dose, single or two shots; several received placebo; per-sample allocation not given. For vaccine and placebo recipients, the sequenced repertoires came from samples collected on day 63 after the first injection.

The sequencing used peripheral blood, collected in a trial of Ad26.COV2.S vaccine versus placebo. Every receptor here comes from a person between 18 and 60 years old who received the Ad26.COV2.S COVID-19 vaccine or a placebo.

The chain links TRBV7-9 to TRBJ2-5; D is possibly TRBD1 (7 bases). The V gene lost 1 base and the J gene lost 8 bases, with 17 bases spanning the gap. This CDR3 has 15 residues. Germline V gene lookup returns CDR1 SEHNR and CDR2 FQNEAQ (reference sequence). The CDR3 nucleotides are TGTGCCAGCAGCTTAGGTTCAGGGAGGACAGGTACCCAGTACTTC. It translates to CASSLGSGRTGTQYF.

The chain has TRBV19 and TRBJ2-3, with 7 bases identical to TRBD2. The CDR3 totals 15 residues. Germline values: CDR1 LNHDA, CDR2 SQIVND (reference sequence). V shed 5 bases and J 2 bases; nucleotides not matched to a gene: 7. The CDR3 sequence is CASSATSVPTDTQYF. As DNA, the CDR3 is TGTGCCAGTAGTGCCACTAGCGTCCCCACAGATACGCAGTATTTT.

This chain uses TRBV5-1 with TRBJ1-1; 7 positions match TRBD1. With 0 bases clipped from V and 1 base from J, the junction kept 3 bases outside the gene matches. This CDR3 spans 15 amino acids. Germline loops: CDR1 SGHRS, CDR2 YFSETQ. In DNA, the CDR3 is TGCGCCAGCAGCTTGGCGGACAGGAAGAACACTGAAGCTTTCTTT. Translated, it gives CASSLADRKNTEAFF. Filled out from reference TRBV5-1 and TRBJ1-1, the complete variable domain reads KAGVTQTPRYLIKTRGQQVTLSCSPISGHRSVSWYQQTPGQGLQFLFEYFSETQRNKGNFPGRFSGRQFSNSRSEMNVSTLELGDSALYLCASSLADRKNTEAFFGQGTRLTVV.

The chain employs TRBV14 and TRBJ1-1, with unresolved D. The CDR3 covers 14 residues. The germline V gene encodes CDR1 SGHDN and CDR2 FVKESK. V lost 3 bases, J lost 4 bases, and 12 bases lay in between. As DNA, the CDR3 is TGTGCCAGCAGCCACGTACGGGCTGGCACTGAAGCTTTCTTT. Translated, it gives CASSHVRAGTEAFF.

V usage is TRBV6-5 and J usage is TRBJ1-5, with D hard to call. V was pared by 0 bases and J by 3 bases, with 6 bases between. The CDR3 is made up of 14 amino acids. Germline V gives CDR1 MNHEY, CDR2 SVGAGI. CDR3 sequence (DNA): TGTGCCAGCAGTTACTCGAGTACCAATCAGCCCCAGCATTTT. It yields the protein CASSYSSTNQPQHF.

CDR3 in DNA: TGTGCCAGCAGTTACAGTCTTGTGAACACTGAAGCTTTCTTT. This sequence encodes CASSYSLVNTEAFF. This chain connects TRBV6-6 to TRBJ1-1; the D is unclear. Germline values: CDR1 MNHNY, CDR2 SVGAGI (reference sequence). There are 14 residues in the CDR3. V was trimmed by 2 bases and J by 0 bases, leaving 7 bases between them.

The chain combines TRBV9 with TRBJ1-2; D may be TRBD1 (5 bases). The CDR3 loop spans 13 amino acids. The germline V gene has CDR1 SGDLS and CDR2 YYNGEE. The V gene lost 4 bases and the J gene lost 2 bases, with 9 bases spanning the gap. In DNA form, the CDR3 reads TGTGCCAGCAGCCTAGGGGAGAACTATGGCTACACCTTC. It translates to CASSLGENYGYTF.

This clone was seen just once. The chain combines TRBV30 with TRBJ1-2, with unresolved D. Germline V CDR1 and CDR2: GTSNPN, SVGIG (reference sequence). This CDR3 is 14 amino acids long. The germline V and J ends were trimmed by 4 bases and 4 bases, with 16 bases remaining between them. This chain's CDR3 is CAWTGGTLTYGYTF. CDR3 nucleotides: TGTGCCTGGACTGGAGGAACCCTCACCTATGGCTACACCTTC.

This chain connects TRBV29-1 to TRBJ1-1; TRBD1 might be the D (5 bases). Trimming cost V 0 bases and J 5 bases, with 10 bases left between them. CDR1 SQVTM and CDR2 ANQGSEA come from the germline V gene. The CDR3 contains 13 residues. The CDR3 region has the DNA TGCAGCGTTGAAGATCAGGGTTGGACTGAAGCTTTCTTT. Translating gives CSVEDQGWTEAFF.

The CDR3 sequence: CASSIRTGRGNEQFF. DNA for the CDR3: TGTGCCAGTAGTATCCGGACAGGGAGAGGGAATGAGCAGTTCTTC. The rearrangement links TRBV19 to TRBJ2-1, with TRBD1 matching 8 bases. This CDR3 has 15 residues. V dropped 3 bases and J dropped 7; count of bases not matched to a gene: 8. Looked up from germline, CDR1 is LNHDA and CDR2 is SQIVND (reference sequence). Looking up the rest from reference TRBV19 and TRBJ2-1 gives the full variable domain: DGGITQSPKYLFRKEGQNVTLSCEQNLNHDAMYWYRQDPGQGLRLIYYSQIVNDFQKGDIAEGYSVSREKKESFPLTVTSAQKNPTAFYLCASSIRTGRGNEQFFGPGTRLTVL.

The chain employs TRBV11-3 and TRBJ2-3; D gene unclear. Trimming shortened V by 5 bases and J by 4 bases, and 10 bases separated the two germline ends. Germline V gene data show CDR1 as SGHNT and CDR2 as YENEEA. The CDR3 runs 13 residues. The CDR3: CASSPRSSDTQYF. The CDR3, as DNA: TGTGCCAGCAGCCCCCGGTCGTCAGATACGCAGTATTTT.

The V and J genes are TRBV19 and TRBJ2-3; D is possibly TRBD1 or TRBD2 (5 bases each). The CDR3 consists of 12 residues. Germline assignment: CDR1 LNHDA and CDR2 SQIVND (reference sequence). Trimming took 9 bases from V and 6 from J, leaving 13 bases between them. CDR3 region: CASGTERDTQYF. CDR3 nucleotides: TGTGCCAGCGGGACGGAGCGCGATACGCAGTATTTT.

The chain uses TRBV19 and TRBJ1-1, with D unclear. CDR1 is LNHDA and CDR2 is SQIVND in the germline V gene (reference sequence). Trimming removed 7 bases from V and 3 bases from J, with 18 bases in between. This CDR3 comprises 15 residues. The CDR3 bases are TGTGCCAGTATCCAGCGAGGGCTTGGTTACACTGAAGCTTTCTTT. Protein sequence: CASIQRGLGYTEAFF.

The chain employs TRBV6-1 and TRBJ1-1, with TRBD1 identical over 7 bases. CDR1 MNHNS and CDR2 SASEGT come from the germline V gene. Trimming cost V 3 bases and J 11 bases; bases outside gene matches: 9. The CDR3 has 13 amino acids. This CDR3 reads CASSDTGALSAFF. CDR3 sequence (DNA): TGTGCCAGCAGTGATACAGGGGCCTTGTCTGCTTTCTTT.

The V gene is TRBV19, the J gene TRBJ2-7; 8 nucleotides line up with TRBD2. The V gene's germline CDR1 is LNHDA and CDR2 SQIVND (reference sequence). The CDR3 has 16 amino acids. Trimming at V came to 5 bases and at J to 0 bases, leaving 9 bases not matched to a gene. CDR3 nucleotides: TGTGCCAGTAGTCCGACGGGGGGGACGGACTCCTACGAGCAGTACTTC. This codes for CASSPTGGTDSYEQYF. Drawing the rest from reference TRBV19 and TRBJ2-7, the complete variable domain is DGGITQSPKYLFRKEGQNVTLSCEQNLNHDAMYWYRQDPGQGLRLIYYSQIVNDFQKGDIAEGYSVSREKKESFPLTVTSAQKNPTAFYLCASSPTGGTDSYEQYFGPGTRLTVT.

The chain links TRBV5-1 to TRBJ2-5; TRBD2 aligns across 7 bases. The CDR3 length is 14 residues. J gave up 5 bases and V 1 base, and 5 bases lay outside the gene matches. Germline assignment: CDR1 SGHRS and CDR2 YFSETQ. CDR3 sequence: CASSLRGREETQYF. The CDR3 coding sequence is TGCGCCAGCAGCTTGAGAGGGCGGGAGGAGACCCAGTACTTC.

J is TRBJ2-1 and V is TRBV2; D not certain. The length of the CDR3 is 11 residues. CDR1 and CDR2 (germline): SNHLY, FYNNEI. V lost 6 bases, J lost 8 bases, and 8 bases lay in between. CDR3 sequence (DNA): TGTGCCAGCAGGTCCGTGGATGAGCAGTTCTTC. Its translation: CASRSVDEQFF.

The V and J genes are TRBV30 and TRBJ2-5, with D unclear. CDR3 length: 12 amino acids. The germline CDR1 and CDR2 sequences are GTSNPN and SVGIG (reference sequence). Trimming pared 6 bases from V and 1 base from J, leaving 9 bases between. CDR3 in DNA: TGTGCCTGCTCGGACCTCCAAGAGACCCAGTACTTC. It is translated as CACSDLQETQYF.

The genes are TRBV2 and TRBJ2-5; TRBD1 is a possible D gene (5 bases). Germline lookup yields CDR1 SNHLY and CDR2 FYNNEI. The germline V and J ends were trimmed by 6 bases and 0 bases, with 8 bases remaining between them. This CDR3 region has 13 residues. DNA of the CDR3: TGTGCCAGCAGGGACAACGACCAAGAGACCCAGTACTTC. Its protein is CASRDNDQETQYF.

The chain combines TRBV9 with TRBJ2-1; D may be TRBD1 or TRBD2 (5 bases each). Per the germline V gene, CDR1 is SGDLS and CDR2 is YYNGEE. The CDR3 length is 11 residues. V lost 4 bases to trimming and J lost 12 bases, with 11 bases between them. CDR3 coding DNA: TGTGCCAGCAGCCCGGGACCGCCGCAGTTCTTC. The encoded protein is CASSPGPPQFF.

With regard to this clone: This same CDR3 is encoded by further DNA sequences in the sample. The chain's CDR3 is CASSLTGNSPLHF. The DNA for the CDR3 is TGTGCCAGCAGCTTGACAGGGAATTCACCCCTCCACTTT. This chain links TRBV7-3 with TRBJ1-6; 7 bases match TRBD1. The CDR3 runs 13 residues. In germline, CDR1 is SGHTA, CDR2 FQGTGA. With 3 bases clipped from V and 7 bases from J, the junction kept 0 bases outside the gene matches. The whole variable domain, remainder taken from reference TRBV7-3 and TRBJ1-6, is GAGVSQTPSNKVTEKGKYVELRCDPISGHTALYWYRQSLGQGPEFLIYFQGTGAADDSGLPNDRFFAVRPEGSVSTLKIQRTERGDSAVYLCASSLTGNSPLHFGNGTRLTVT.

The chain uses TRBV9 and TRBJ2-2; TRBD2 agrees at 14 bases. In germline, CDR1 is SGDLS, CDR2 YYNGEE. The CDR3 covers 15 residues. J lost 5 bases, V lost 5 bases, and 2 bases had no gene match. The CDR3 here is CASSGTSGGTGELFF. In DNA, the CDR3 is TGTGCCAGCAGTGGGACTAGCGGGGGAACCGGGGAGCTGTTTTTT.